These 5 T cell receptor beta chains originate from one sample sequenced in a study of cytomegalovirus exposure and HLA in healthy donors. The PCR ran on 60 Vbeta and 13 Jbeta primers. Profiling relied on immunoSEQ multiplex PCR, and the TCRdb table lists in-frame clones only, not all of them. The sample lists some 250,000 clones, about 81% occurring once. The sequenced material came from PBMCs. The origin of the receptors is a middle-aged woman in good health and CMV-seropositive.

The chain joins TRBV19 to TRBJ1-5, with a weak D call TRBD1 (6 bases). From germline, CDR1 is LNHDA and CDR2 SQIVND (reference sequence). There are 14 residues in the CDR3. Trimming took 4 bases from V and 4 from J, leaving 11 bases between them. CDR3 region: CASSTPTGNQPQHF. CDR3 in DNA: TGTGCCAGTAGTACTCCCACAGGGAATCAGCCCCAGCATTTT.

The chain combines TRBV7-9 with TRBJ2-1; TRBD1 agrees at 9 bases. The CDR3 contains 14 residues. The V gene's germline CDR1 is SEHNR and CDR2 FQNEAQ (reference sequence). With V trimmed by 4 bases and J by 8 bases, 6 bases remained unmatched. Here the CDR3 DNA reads TGTGCCAGCAGCTCGCCGACAGGGGGATATGAGCAGTTCTTC. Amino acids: CASSSPTGGYEQFF.

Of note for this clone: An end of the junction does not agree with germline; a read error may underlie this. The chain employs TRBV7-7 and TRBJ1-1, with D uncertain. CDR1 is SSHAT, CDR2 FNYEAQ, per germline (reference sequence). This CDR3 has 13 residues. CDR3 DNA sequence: TGTGCTAGCAGCTTAAGTTCGGGGACTGAAGCTTTCTTT. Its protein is CASSLSSGTEAFF.

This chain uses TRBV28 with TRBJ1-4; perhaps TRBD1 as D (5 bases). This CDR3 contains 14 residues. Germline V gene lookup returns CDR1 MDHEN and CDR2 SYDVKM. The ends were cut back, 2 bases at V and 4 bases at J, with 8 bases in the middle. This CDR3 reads CASSLARVNEKLFF. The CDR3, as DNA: TGTGCCAGCAGTTTAGCCAGGGTTAATGAAAAACTGTTTTTT.

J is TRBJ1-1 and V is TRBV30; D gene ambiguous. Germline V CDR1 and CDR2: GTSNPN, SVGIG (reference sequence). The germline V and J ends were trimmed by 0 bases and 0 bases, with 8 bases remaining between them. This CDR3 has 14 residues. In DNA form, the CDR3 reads TGTGCCTGGAGTGTTGGAGTTTTGAACACTGAAGCTTTCTTT. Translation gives CAWSVGVLNTEAFF.